The 27 T cell receptor beta chains given below trace back to one sample, sequenced in a study of T-cell reconstitution after alpha-beta-depleted transplantation in children. Unique molecular identifiers were incorporated during preparation of the TCRbeta library. TCRdb re-analysed the PCR reads in MiXCR, keeping a single row per CDR3 protein. The sample includes 90,000 to 100,000 distinct CDR3 sequences, more than 20% of them seen just once. The sequenced sample was PBMCs, obtained before TCRalphabeta/CD19-depleted stem cell transplant. These receptor sequences come from a boy younger than 10 with acute lymphoblastic leukemia, due to receive a stem cell transplant.

In this sample, this clonotype turned up a few times. The chain recombines TRBV20-1 with TRBJ2-7; possibly TRBD2 for D (5 bases). Between the trimmed V and J ends, which lost 3 bases and 4 bases, there was a span of 10 bases. Germline assignment: CDR1 DFQATT and CDR2 SNEGSKA (reference sequence). The CDR3 has 12 residues. The CDR3 sequence: CSASGSAYEQYF. CDR3 sequence (DNA): TGCAGTGCTAGTGGGAGTGCTTACGAGCAGTACTTC.

The chain joins TRBV9 to TRBJ2-3; D is unresolved. V lost 3 bases and J lost 2, with 13 bases in between. CDR1 is SGDLS, CDR2 YYNGEE, per germline. The CDR3 spans 15 residues. CDR3 DNA sequence: TGTGCCAGCAGCGGGATGGAACACTTCACAGATACGCAGTATTTT. Its translation: CASSGMEHFTDTQYF.

A few counts support this clonotype. The V gene is TRBV5-1, the J gene TRBJ1-2, with unresolved D. V lost 5 bases and J lost 2, with 7 bases in between. The germline V gene has CDR1 SGHRS and CDR2 YFSETQ. This CDR3 region has 12 residues. CDR3 nucleotide sequence: TGCGCCAGCAGAAGGGAAAACTATGGCTACACCTTC. The encoded protein is CASRRENYGYTF.

The DNA of the CDR3 is TGTGCCATCAGTGAGGAACGGGTAGCCGGCGGCTACACCTTC. It yields the protein CAISEERVAGGYTF. The chain uses TRBV10-3 and TRBJ1-2; D gene unclear. This CDR3 spans 14 amino acids. Per the germline V gene, CDR1 is ENHRY and CDR2 is SYGVKD. The V end was cut by 2 bases, the J end by 8 bases, with 15 bases between.

The chain is built from TRBV7-7 and TRBJ1-1; no definite D call. Trimming took 4 bases from V and 1 from J, leaving 7 bases between them. CDR3 length: 13 residues. CDR1 and CDR2 (germline): SSHAT, FNYEAQ (reference sequence). The CDR3 is CASSSDTNTEAFF. In DNA, the CDR3 is TGTGCCAGCAGCTCAGACACGAACACTGAAGCTTTCTTT. Using reference TRBV7-7 and TRBJ1-1 for the parts outside the CDR3, the full variable domain is GAGVSQSPRYKVTKRGQDVTLRCDPISSHATLYWYQQALGQGPEFLTYFNYEAQPDKSGLPSDRFSAERPEGSISTLTIQRTEQRDSAMYRCASSSDTNTEAFFGQGTRLTVV.

The chain employs TRBV11-3 and TRBJ1-1, with D possibly TRBD1 on 5 matching bases. V lost 2 bases to trimming and J lost 3 bases, with 7 bases between them. CDR3 length: 13 amino acids. Per germline, CDR1 SGHNT and CDR2 YENEEA. CDR3 loop: CASSLIRDTEAFF. For the CDR3, the DNA is TGTGCCAGCAGCTTAATCAGGGACACTGAAGCTTTCTTT.

The chain links TRBV11-1 to TRBJ2-2; maybe TRBD2 (5 bases). This CDR3 is built from 18 residues. Germline CDR1 is SGHAT and CDR2 is FQDESV (reference sequence). V gave up 0 bases and J gave up 1 base, with 15 bases separating them. The CDR3 DNA sequence: TGTGCCAGCAGCTTAGCACAGTCAGCGGAGGTGAACACCGGGGAGCTGTTTTTT. Translated, it gives CASSLAQSAEVNTGELFF. Complete variable domain (other parts from reference TRBV11-1 and TRBJ2-2): EAEVAQSPRYKITEKSQAVAFWCDPISGHATLYWYRQILGQGPELLVQFQDESVVDDSQLPKDRFSAERLKGVDSTLKIQPAELGDSAMYLCASSLAQSAEVNTGELFFGEGSRLTVL.

V usage is TRBV5-1 and J usage is TRBJ2-3; D is undetermined. This CDR3 contains 14 residues. Germline values: CDR1 SGHRS, CDR2 YFSETQ. V was pared by 4 bases and J by 5 bases, with 14 bases between. CDR3 region: CASSPAGIRDTQYF. CDR3 coding DNA: TGCGCCAGCAGCCCTGCCGGTATTAGAGATACGCAGTATTTT.

The chain joins TRBV7-2 to TRBJ1-3; D is unclear. Germline CDR1 SGHTA, CDR2 FQGNSA. Trimming shortened V by 6 bases and J by 0 bases, and 12 bases separated the two germline ends. The CDR3 has 15 amino acids. CDR3 nucleotides: TGTGCCAGCAGATTACAGATTTTCTCTGGAAACACCATATATTTT. It encodes CASRLQIFSGNTIYF.

The chain carries TRBV6-6 and TRBJ2-1; no firm D call. Germline CDR1 MNHNY, CDR2 SVGAGI (reference sequence). The CDR3 length is 11 residues. V lost 4 bases to trimming and J lost 8 bases, with 6 bases between them. CDR3 sequence reads: CASSSGDEQFF. Here the CDR3 DNA reads TGTGCCAGCAGTTCGGGCGATGAGCAGTTCTTC.

The DNA of the CDR3 is TGTGCCAGCAGTGACCCGGGACAATATGGCTACACCTTC. Encoded protein: CASSDPGQYGYTF. The V and J genes are TRBV5-6 and TRBJ1-2; weak D call: TRBD1 (6 bases). Germline V gene data show CDR1 as SGHDT and CDR2 as YYEEEE. The V and J ends lost 5 bases and 5 bases respectively, with 13 bases between them. The CDR3 length is 13 residues.

The chain links TRBV11-2 to TRBJ2-1; TRBD2 aligns across 13 bases. The CDR3 contains 18 residues. After removal of 5 bases from V and 0 bases from J, the junction contained 7 bases not matched to a gene. The germline V gene has CDR1 SGHAT and CDR2 FQNNGV. The CDR3 is CASSLRTSGSPSYNEQFF. The CDR3, as DNA: TGTGCCAGCAGCCTAAGGACTAGCGGGAGCCCCTCCTACAATGAGCAGTTCTTC. Full variable domain (outside the CDR3, taken from reference TRBV11-2 and TRBJ2-1): EAGVAQSPRYKIIEKRQSVAFWCNPISGHATLYWYQQILGQGPKLLIQFQNNGVVDDSQLPKDRFSAERLKGVDSTLKIQPAKLEDSAVYLCASSLRTSGSPSYNEQFFGPGTRLTVL.

The chain joins TRBV29-1 to TRBJ2-1; no definite D call. Germline-derived CDR1 and CDR2 are SQVTM and ANQGSEA. With 5 bases removed from V and 6 bases from J, the gap between germline ends came to 8 bases. The CDR3 runs 11 residues. The CDR3 bases are TGCAGCGTTACACGGACCAATGAGCAGTTCTTC. It is translated as CSVTRTNEQFF.

This clonotype was counted a few times. The V and J genes are TRBV10-3 and TRBJ2-5, with TRBD1 identical over 8 bases. The V segment lost 0 bases and the J segment 5 bases; nucleotides outside the gene matches: 5. This CDR3 has 15 amino acids. Looked up from germline, CDR1 is ENHRY and CDR2 is SYGVKD. The DNA for the CDR3 is TGTGCCATCAGTGAGTCCGGACAGGGCGACGAGACCCAGTACTTC. Amino acids: CAISESGQGDETQYF.

V gene TRBV21-1 combines with J gene TRBJ1-5; the table's D call TRBD1 went unverified against the DNA. TRBV21-1 is an annotated pseudogene. This CDR3 is 16 amino acids long. CDR3 region: CASSSYRDSDYQPQHF. CDR3 nucleotide sequence: TGTGCCAGCAGCAGTTACCGGGACAGTGACTATCAGCCCCAGCATTTT.

This clonotype turned up a few times. The rearrangement links TRBV6-1 to TRBJ2-2, with D perhaps matching TRBD1 (5 bases). Germline lookup yields CDR1 MNHNS and CDR2 SASEGT. The germline V and J ends were trimmed by 3 bases and 8 bases, with 10 bases remaining between them. The CDR3 covers 13 residues. The CDR3 loop reads CASSDRVEGELFF. The CDR3 DNA sequence: TGTGCCAGCAGTGACAGGGTTGAAGGGGAGCTGTTTTTT.

The chain couples TRBV20-1 to TRBJ1-5; maybe TRBD1 (5 bases). V was clipped by 3 bases and J by 3 bases, with 9 bases between them. Germline V gene data show CDR1 as DFQATT and CDR2 as SNEGSKA (reference sequence). This CDR3 contains 13 residues. The CDR3 protein is CSASEDNNQPQHF. In DNA form, the CDR3 reads TGCAGTGCTAGTGAGGACAACAATCAGCCCCAGCATTTT.

This clonotype has more than one count but fewer than ten. The chain has TRBV28 and TRBJ1-5; the D gene is possibly TRBD1 (5 bases). Deletions cut 1 base from V and 7 bases from J, with 11 bases between. Looked up from germline, CDR1 is MDHEN and CDR2 is SYDVKM. CDR3 length: 14 amino acids. CDR3 in DNA: TGTGCCAGCAGTTTATTGTCAGGGAAACAGCCCCAGCATTTT. Encoded protein: CASSLLSGKQPQHF.

This clonotype turned up a few times. The chain couples TRBV5-1 to TRBJ2-7; 8 bases line up with TRBD1. The V gene end was trimmed by 3 bases and the J gene end by 1 base; junction bases not matched to a gene: 9. CDR3 length: 16 amino acids. Germline-derived CDR1 and CDR2 are SGHRS and YFSETQ. The CDR3: CASSWSGQGTSYEQYF. CDR3 in DNA: TGCGCCAGCAGCTGGTCCGGACAGGGTACGTCCTACGAGCAGTACTTC. Full variable domain (remainder filled in from reference TRBV5-1 and TRBJ2-7): KAGVTQTPRYLIKTRGQQVTLSCSPISGHRSVSWYQQTPGQGLQFLFEYFSETQRNKGNFPGRFSGRQFSNSRSEMNVSTLELGDSALYLCASSWSGQGTSYEQYFGPGTRLTVT.

A remark on this clonotype: This may be a read error, as it is one base from a much larger clone. This chain uses TRBV18 with TRBJ1-1, with 9 bases matching TRBD1. Germline V gene lookup returns CDR1 KGHSH and CDR2 LQKENI. The CDR3 loop spans 14 amino acids. The CDR3 region is CASSTITGGTEAVF. Written as DNA, the CDR3 is TGTGCCAGCTCAACTATTACAGGGGGCACTGAAGCTGTCTTT.

This clonotype was seen a handful of times. J is TRBJ2-1 and V is TRBV28; D gene ambiguous. CDR1 is MDHEN and CDR2 is SYDVKM in the germline V gene. This CDR3 spans 16 amino acids. Trimming left V 6 bases short and J 7 bases short, with 22 bases between. The CDR3 sequence: CASRSSKTRRANEQFF. The CDR3 nucleotides are TGTGCCAGCAGGTCTTCCAAGACTCGCCGAGCTAATGAGCAGTTCTTC.

The V call is TRBV7-2, the J call TRBJ2-7; D gene uncertain. V was trimmed by 1 base and J by 3 bases, leaving 7 bases between them. Germline lookup yields CDR1 SGHTA and CDR2 FQGNSA. The CDR3 spans 13 residues. The CDR3 region has the DNA TGTGCCAGCAGCTTAGTCTCCTACTACGAGCAGTACTTC. It translates to CASSLVSYYEQYF.

The genes are TRBV5-1 and TRBJ2-1; D gene uncertain. V shed 3 bases and J shed 1 base, with 8 bases lying between them. This CDR3 comprises 14 residues. Germline-derived CDR1 and CDR2 are SGHRS and YFSETQ. CDR3: CASSSGPSYNEQFF. In nucleotides, the CDR3 is TGCGCCAGCAGCTCTGGACCTTCCTACAATGAGCAGTTCTTC.

This chain joins TRBV2 and TRBJ1-2; a possible D gene is TRBD1 (6 bases). The V gene lost 4 bases and the J gene lost 4 bases, with 13 bases spanning the gap. CDR3 length: 14 residues. The germline gives CDR1 SNHLY, CDR2 FYNNEI. In nucleotides, the CDR3 is TGTGCCAGCAGTGGGGTCAGGGGACCCTATGGCTACACCTTC. Translating it yields CASSGVRGPYGYTF.

This clonotype occurred a few times. The J gene is TRBJ2-1, the V gene TRBV6-2 or TRBV6-3; perhaps TRBD2 as D (6 bases). The CDR3 runs 13 residues. Germline V gene lookup returns CDR1 MNHEY and CDR2 SVGEGT. V was trimmed by 7 bases and J by 6 bases, leaving 13 bases between them. CDR3 region: CASTPIGGNEQFF. The CDR3 DNA reads TGTGCCAGCACCCCCATCGGGGGCAATGAGCAGTTCTTC.

The rearrangement links TRBV12-3 or TRBV12-4 to TRBJ2-2, with 7 bases that match TRBD2. This CDR3 has 16 amino acids. After removal of 6 bases from V and 5 bases from J, the junction contained 12 bases not matched to a gene. CDR3 sequence reads: CASRASGGAGTGELFF. The CDR3, as DNA: TGTGCCAGCAGGGCTAGCGGAGGGGCAGGAACCGGGGAGCTGTTTTTT.

This clonotype has a handful of counts. The V gene is TRBV7-2, the J gene TRBJ2-1; 14 bases are a match to TRBD2. The CDR3 runs to 15 residues. Germline V gene sequence: CDR1 SGHTA, CDR2 FQGNSA. J gave up 15 bases and V 1 base, and 8 bases lay outside the gene matches. The CDR3 region has the DNA TGTGCCAGCAGCTTAGGGGGACTAGCGGGGGCGTTCTTGTTCTTC. Protein: CASSLGGLAGAFLFF.